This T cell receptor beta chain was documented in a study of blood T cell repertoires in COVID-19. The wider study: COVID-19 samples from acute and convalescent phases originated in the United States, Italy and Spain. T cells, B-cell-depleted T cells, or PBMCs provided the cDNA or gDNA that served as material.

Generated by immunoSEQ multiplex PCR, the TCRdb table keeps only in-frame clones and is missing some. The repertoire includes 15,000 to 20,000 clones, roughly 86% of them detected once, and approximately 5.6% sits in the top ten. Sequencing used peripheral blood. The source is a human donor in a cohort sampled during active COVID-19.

The CDR3 protein is CSVESSGQGNYGYTF. The CDR3 bases are TGCAGCGTTGAGTCCTCTGGACAGGGGAACTATGGCTACACCTTC. The chain joins TRBV29-1 to TRBJ1-2, with 9 positions matching TRBD1. This CDR3 has 15 residues. The junction had 7 bases not matched to a gene; V was cut back by 3 bases and J by 2 bases. Germline-derived CDR1 and CDR2 are SQVTM and ANQGSEA. Looking up the rest from reference TRBV29-1 and TRBJ1-2 gives the full variable domain: SAVISQKPSRDICQRGTSLTIQCQVDSQVTMMFWYRQQPGQSLTLIATANQGSEATYESGFVIDKFPISRPNLTFSTLTVSNMSPEDSSIYLCSVESSGQGNYGYTFGSGTRLTVV.